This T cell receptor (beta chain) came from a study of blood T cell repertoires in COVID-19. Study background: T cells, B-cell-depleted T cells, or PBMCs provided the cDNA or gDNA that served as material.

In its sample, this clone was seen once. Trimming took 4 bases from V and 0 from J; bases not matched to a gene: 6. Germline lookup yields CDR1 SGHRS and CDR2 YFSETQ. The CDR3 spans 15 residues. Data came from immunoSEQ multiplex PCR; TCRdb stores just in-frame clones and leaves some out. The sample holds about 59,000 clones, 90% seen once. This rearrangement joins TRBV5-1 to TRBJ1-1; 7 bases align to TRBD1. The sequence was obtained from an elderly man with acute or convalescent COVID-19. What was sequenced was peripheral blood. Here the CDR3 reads CASSQGDSLNTEAFF. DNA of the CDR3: TGCGCCAGCAGCCAGGGGGACAGTTTGAACACTGAAGCTTTCTTT.